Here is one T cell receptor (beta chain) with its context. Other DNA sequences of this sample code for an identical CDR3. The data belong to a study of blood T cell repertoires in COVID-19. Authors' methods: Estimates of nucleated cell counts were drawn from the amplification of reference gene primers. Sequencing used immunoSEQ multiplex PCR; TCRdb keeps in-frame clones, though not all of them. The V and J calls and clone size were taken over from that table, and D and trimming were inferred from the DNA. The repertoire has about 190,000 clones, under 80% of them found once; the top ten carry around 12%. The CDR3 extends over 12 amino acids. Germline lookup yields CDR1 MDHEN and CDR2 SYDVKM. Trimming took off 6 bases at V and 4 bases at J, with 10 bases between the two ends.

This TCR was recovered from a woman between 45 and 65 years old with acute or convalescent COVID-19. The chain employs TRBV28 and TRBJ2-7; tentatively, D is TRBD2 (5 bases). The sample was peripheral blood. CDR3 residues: CASSLRTYEQYF. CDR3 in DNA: TGTGCCAGCAGCCTCAGGACTTACGAGCAGTACTTC.